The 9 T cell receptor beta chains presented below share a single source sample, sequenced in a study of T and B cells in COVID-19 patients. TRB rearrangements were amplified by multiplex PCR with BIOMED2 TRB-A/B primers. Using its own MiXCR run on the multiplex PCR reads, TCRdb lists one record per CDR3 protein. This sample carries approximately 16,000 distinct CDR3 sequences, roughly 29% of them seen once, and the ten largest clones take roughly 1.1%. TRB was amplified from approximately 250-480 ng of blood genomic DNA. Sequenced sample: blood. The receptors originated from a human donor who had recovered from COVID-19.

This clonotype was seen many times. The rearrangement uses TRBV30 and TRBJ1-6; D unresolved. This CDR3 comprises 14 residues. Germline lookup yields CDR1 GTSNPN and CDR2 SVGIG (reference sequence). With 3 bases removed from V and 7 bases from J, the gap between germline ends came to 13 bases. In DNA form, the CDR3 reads TGTGCCTGGAGCTTCCGAAGTCCGAATTCACCCCTCCACTTT. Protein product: CAWSFRSPNSPLHF.

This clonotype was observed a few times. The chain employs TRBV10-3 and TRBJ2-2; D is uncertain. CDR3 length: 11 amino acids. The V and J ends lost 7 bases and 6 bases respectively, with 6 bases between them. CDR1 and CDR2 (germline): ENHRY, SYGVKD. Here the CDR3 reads CAITAAGELFF. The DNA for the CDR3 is TGTGCCATCACGGCGGCCGGGGAGCTGTTTTTT.

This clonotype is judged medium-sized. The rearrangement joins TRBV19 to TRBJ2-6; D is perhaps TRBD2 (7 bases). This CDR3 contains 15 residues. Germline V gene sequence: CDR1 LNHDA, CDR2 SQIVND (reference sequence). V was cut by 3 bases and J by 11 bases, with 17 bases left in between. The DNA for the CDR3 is TGTGCCAGTAGTATGGGCGGGGGCTCCCCCGACGTCCTGACTTTC. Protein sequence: CASSMGGGSPDVLTF.

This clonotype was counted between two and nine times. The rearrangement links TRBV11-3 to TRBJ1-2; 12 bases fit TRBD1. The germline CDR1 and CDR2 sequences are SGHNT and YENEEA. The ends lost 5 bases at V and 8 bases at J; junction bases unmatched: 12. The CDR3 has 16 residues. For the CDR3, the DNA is TGTGCCAGCAGCCGGGAGGGACAGGGGGCGCGTGCGGGCTACACCTTC. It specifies CASSREGQGARAGYTF.

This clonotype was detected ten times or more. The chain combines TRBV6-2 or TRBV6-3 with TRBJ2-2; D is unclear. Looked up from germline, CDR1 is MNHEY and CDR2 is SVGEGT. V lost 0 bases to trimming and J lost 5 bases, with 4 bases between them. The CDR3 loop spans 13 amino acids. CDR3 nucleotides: TGTGCCAGCAGTTACTCCCCTACCGGGGAGCTGTTTTTT. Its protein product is CASSYSPTGELFF.

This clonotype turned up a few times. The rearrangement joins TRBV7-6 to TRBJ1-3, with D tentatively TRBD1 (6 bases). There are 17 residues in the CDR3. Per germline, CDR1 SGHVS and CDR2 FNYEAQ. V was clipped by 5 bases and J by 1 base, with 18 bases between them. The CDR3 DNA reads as TGTGCCAGCAGCAAAGGGGGGGTTCGGGTTTCTGGAAACACCATATATTTT. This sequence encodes CASSKGGVRVSGNTIYF.

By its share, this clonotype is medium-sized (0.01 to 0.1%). In DNA form, the CDR3 reads TGTGCCAGTAAGCTAGTACGAGTTACAGATACGCAGTATTTT. Translating gives CASKLVRVTDTQYF. V usage is TRBV27 and J usage is TRBJ2-3; D gene ambiguous. CDR3 length equals 14 residues. The germline V gene encodes CDR1 MNHEY and CDR2 SMNVEV (reference sequence). The V end was cut by 9 bases, the J end by 3 bases, with 16 bases between.

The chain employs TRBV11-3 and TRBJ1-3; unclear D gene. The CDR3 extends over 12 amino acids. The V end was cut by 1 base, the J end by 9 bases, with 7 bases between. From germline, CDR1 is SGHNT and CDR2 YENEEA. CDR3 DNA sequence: TGTGCCAGCAGCTTAGTTGTAGGCACCATATATTTT. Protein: CASSLVVGTIYF.

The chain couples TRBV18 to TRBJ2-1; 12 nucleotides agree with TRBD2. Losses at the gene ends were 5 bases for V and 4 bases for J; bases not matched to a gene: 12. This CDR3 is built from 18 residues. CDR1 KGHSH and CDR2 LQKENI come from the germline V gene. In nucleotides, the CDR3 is TGTGCCAGCTCATTAACCCATCTAGCGGGGGGGTTATACAATGAGCAGTTCTTC. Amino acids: CASSLTHLAGGLYNEQFF.